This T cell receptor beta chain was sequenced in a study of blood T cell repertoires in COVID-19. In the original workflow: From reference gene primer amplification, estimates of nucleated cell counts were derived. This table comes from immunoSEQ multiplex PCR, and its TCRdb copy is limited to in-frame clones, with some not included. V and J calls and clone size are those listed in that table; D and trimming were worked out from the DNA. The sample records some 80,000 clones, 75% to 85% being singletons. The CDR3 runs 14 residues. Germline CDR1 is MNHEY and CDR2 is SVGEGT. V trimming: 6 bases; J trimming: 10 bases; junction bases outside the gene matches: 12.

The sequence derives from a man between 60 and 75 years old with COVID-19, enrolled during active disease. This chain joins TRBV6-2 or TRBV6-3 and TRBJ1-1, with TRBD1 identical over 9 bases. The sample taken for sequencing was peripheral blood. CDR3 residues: CASSPTGGGLTAFF. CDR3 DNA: TGTGCCAGCAGCCCAACAGGGGGCGGGTTGACAGCTTTCTTT.